This TCR beta chain derives from a study of Ad26.COV2.S vaccination and SARS-CoV-2 variants. Overall study: Donor participated within the Ad26.COV2.S arm of the COV1001 trial.

TCRdb's table, derived via immunoSEQ multiplex PCR, lists solely in-frame clones and lacks some. The table shows about 440,000 clones, with 90% occurring only once. For this clone: Its target is unknown.

The treatment was: over 15 received Ad26.COV2.S at low or high dose, single or two shots; roughly five received placebo; per-sample allocation not given. Samples came from day 63 after the first vaccine or placebo injection. The sample came from a Boston adult aged 18-55 years. Vaccine was an Ad26 vector expressing Wuhan-strain SARS-CoV-2 spike. General study results and limits: The study found similar non-spike TCR breadth in vaccine and placebo recipients.

This clonotype originated in a person aged 18-65 years who received the Ad26.COV2.S COVID-19 vaccine or a placebo. The sequences come from peripheral blood, collected in a trial of Ad26.COV2.S vaccine versus placebo.

CDR3 bases: TGTGCCAGCAGCCCCGCCGATGGCTACACCTTC. Amino acid sequence: CASSPADGYTF. The chain recombines TRBV28 with TRBJ1-2, with D hard to call. Germline CDR1 is MDHEN and CDR2 is SYDVKM. The CDR3 has 11 amino acids. The germline V and J ends were trimmed by 6 bases and 6 bases, with 8 bases remaining between them.